This T cell receptor (beta chain) was documented in a study of cytomegalovirus exposure and HLA in healthy donors. Study-level points and caveats: A list of approximately 160 TCR beta chains associated with cytomegalovirus was given.

A note on this clone: Its matching antigen is unknown.

The PCR employed 60 Vbeta primers together with 13 Jbeta primers. TCRdb's table, derived via immunoSEQ multiplex PCR, lists solely in-frame clones and lacks some. The sample includes tens of thousands of clones, 62% of them seen just once. In germline, CDR1 is SEHNR, CDR2 FQNEAQ (reference sequence). CDR3 length: 12 amino acids. V shed 4 bases and J shed 4 bases, with 8 bases lying between them. This receptor was obtained from a woman aged 25 to 39 in good health and CMV-seropositive. The chain joins TRBV7-9 to TRBJ2-7; D may be TRBD1 (6 bases). Sequencing was carried out using PBMCs. The CDR3 spells CASSWTEYEQYF. As DNA, the CDR3 is TGTGCCAGCAGCTGGACAGAGTACGAGCAGTACTTC.